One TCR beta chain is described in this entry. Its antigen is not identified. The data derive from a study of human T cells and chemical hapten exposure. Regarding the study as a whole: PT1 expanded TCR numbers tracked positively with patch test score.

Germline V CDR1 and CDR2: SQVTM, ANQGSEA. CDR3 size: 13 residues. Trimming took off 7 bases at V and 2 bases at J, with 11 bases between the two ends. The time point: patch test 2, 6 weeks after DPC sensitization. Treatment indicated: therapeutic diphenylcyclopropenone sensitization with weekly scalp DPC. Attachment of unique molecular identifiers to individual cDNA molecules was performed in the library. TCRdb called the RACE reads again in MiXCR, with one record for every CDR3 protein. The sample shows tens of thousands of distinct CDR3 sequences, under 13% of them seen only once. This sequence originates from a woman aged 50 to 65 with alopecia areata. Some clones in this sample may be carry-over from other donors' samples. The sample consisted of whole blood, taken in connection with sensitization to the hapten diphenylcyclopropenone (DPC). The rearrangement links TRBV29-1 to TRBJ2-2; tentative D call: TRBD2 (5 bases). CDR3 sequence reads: CSAQRANTGELFF. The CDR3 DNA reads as TGCAGCGCTCAGAGGGCCAACACCGGGGAGCTGTTTTTT.